The 27 T cell receptor beta chains presented below share a single source sample, sequenced in a study of shared clonotypes between healthy human individuals. Sequenced by immunoSEQ multiplex PCR; TCRdb stores in-frame clones only, minus some. Of some 1.4 million clones in the sample, around 95% were seen once. Sequencing was done on a sample of naive CD4+ T cells sorted from blood. Indicated subset: CD45RA+ positively selected. The receptors originated from a man aged 30 to 45 in good health.

This chain joins TRBV7-3 and TRBJ2-2, with 11 nucleotides matching TRBD2. The CDR3 totals 16 residues. J lost 7 bases, V lost 1 base, and 5 bases had no gene match. Germline V CDR1 and CDR2: SGHTA, FQGTGA. CDR3 coding DNA: TGTGCCAGCAGCTTAATAGCGGGAGGGAGTATCGGGGAGCTGTTTTTT. Its protein product is CASSLIAGGSIGELFF. The whole variable domain, filled in from reference TRBV7-3 and TRBJ2-2, reads GAGVSQTPSNKVTEKGKYVELRCDPISGHTALYWYRQSLGQGPEFLIYFQGTGAADDSGLPNDRFFAVRPEGSVSTLKIQRTERGDSAVYLCASSLIAGGSIGELFFGEGSRLTVL.

The genes are TRBV19 and TRBJ1-1; possibly TRBD1 for D (5 bases). Trimming stripped 6 bases from V and 7 bases from J, with 18 bases between. CDR1 and CDR2 (germline): LNHDA, SQIVND (reference sequence). This CDR3 comprises 14 residues. Here the CDR3 DNA reads TGTGCCAGTAGAAACCAGGGTTCAGTCAATGAAGCTTTCTTT. The encoded protein is CASRNQGSVNEAFF.

A single count supports this clone. The chain carries TRBV10-1 and TRBJ2-1; the D is unclear. The CDR3 sequence is 13 residues long. Trimming took 1 base from V and 8 from J, leaving 9 bases between them. Germline values: CDR1 WNHNN, CDR2 SYGVQD (reference sequence). CDR3 in DNA: TGCGCCAGCAGTGAGTTGGTCCCCGATGAGCAGTTCTTC. Protein sequence: CASSELVPDEQFF.

V is TRBV30 and J is TRBJ2-7; D may correspond to TRBD1 or TRBD2 (5 bases each). This CDR3 spans 15 amino acids. V lost 0 bases to trimming and J lost 3 bases, with 15 bases between them. CDR1 and CDR2 from the germline V gene are GTSNPN and SVGIG (reference sequence). Written as DNA, the CDR3 is TGTGCCTGGAGTGTACCCTTCCGGGACGGCTACGAGCAGTACTTC. Protein sequence: CAWSVPFRDGYEQYF.

The chain uses TRBV6-4 and TRBJ2-2, with D perhaps TRBD2 (6 bases). The CDR3 covers 15 residues. Trimming pared 1 base from V and 4 bases from J, leaving 10 bases between. Germline V lookup: CDR1 MRHNA, CDR2 SNTAGT. The CDR3 here is CASSDWGGTTGELFF. CDR3 in DNA: TGTGCCAGCAGTGACTGGGGAGGAACCACCGGGGAGCTGTTTTTT.

This chain joins TRBV14 and TRBJ2-7; 11 bases align to TRBD2. Trimming removed 1 base from V and 7 bases from J; junction bases left unmatched: 3. The germline V gene has CDR1 SGHDN and CDR2 FVKESK. The CDR3 is 14 residues long. The CDR3 sequence is CASSQALAGGEQYF. The CDR3 DNA reads TGTGCCAGCAGCCAAGCGCTAGCGGGAGGTGAGCAGTACTTC.

In this sample, this clone turned up once. At the DNA level, this CDR3 is encoded by other sequences in the same sample as well. The V and J genes are TRBV6-5 and TRBJ1-3, with 7 bases aligning to TRBD1. Germline CDR1 reads MNHEY; CDR2 reads SVGAGI. The CDR3 covers 14 residues. The ends lost 6 bases at V and 2 bases at J; junction bases unmatched: 4. The CDR3 nucleotides are TGTGCCAGCAGCCGGACAGGCCCTGGAAACACCATATATTTT. Translating it yields CASSRTGPGNTIYF.

The V and J genes are TRBV5-1 and TRBJ2-3; the match to TRBD2 covers 8 bases. This CDR3 comprises 15 residues. Germline V lookup: CDR1 SGHRS, CDR2 YFSETQ. The junction had 8 bases not matched to a gene; V was cut back by 4 bases and J by 4 bases. The CDR3, as DNA: TGCGCCAGCAGCCCCCCCACGGGAGGGCCAGATACGCAGTATTTT. Its translation is CASSPPTGGPDTQYF.

This chain uses TRBV28 with TRBJ2-1; 11 bases agree with TRBD2. The CDR3 contains 14 residues. V lost 4 bases and J lost 9; bases outside the gene matches: 5. Germline V CDR1 and CDR2: MDHEN, SYDVKM. Here the CDR3 DNA reads TGTGCCAGCAGTTCGACTAGCGGGGTCCTTGAGCAGTTCTTC. This sequence encodes CASSSTSGVLEQFF.

In regard to this clone: The same CDR3 can be traced to other DNA sequences in this sample. The genes are TRBV2 and TRBJ2-5; D is unclear. CDR1 and CDR2 from the germline V gene are SNHLY and FYNNEI. Trimming pared 4 bases from V and 3 bases from J, leaving 9 bases between. This CDR3 spans 13 amino acids. DNA of the CDR3: TGTGCCAGCAGTGGAGGTAGGGAAGAGACCCAGTACTTC. It yields the protein CASSGGREETQYF.

The chain employs TRBV19 and TRBJ2-1, with TRBD1 matching over 7 bases. This CDR3 region has 15 residues. J gave up 7 bases and V 5 bases, and 11 bases lay outside the gene matches. The germline CDR1 and CDR2 sequences are LNHDA and SQIVND (reference sequence). The CDR3 DNA reads TGTGCCAGTAGTCCTCGACAGGGAAAAGATAATGAGCAGTTCTTC. It is translated as CASSPRQGKDNEQFF.

The V and J genes are TRBV19 and TRBJ2-7, with TRBD1 identical over 7 bases. Trimming cost V 7 bases and J 2 bases; bases outside gene matches: 14. Germline CDR1 LNHDA, CDR2 SQIVND (reference sequence). There are 16 residues in the CDR3. The CDR3 DNA follows: TGTGCCAGTACCCGGACAGGTCTAAGACCCACCTACGAGCAGTACTTC. It yields the protein CASTRTGLRPTYEQYF. Together with reference TRBV19 and TRBJ2-7, the CDR3 gives the full variable domain: DGGITQSPKYLFRKEGQNVTLSCEQNLNHDAMYWYRQDPGQGLRLIYYSQIVNDFQKGDIAEGYSVSREKKESFPLTVTSAQKNPTAFYLCASTRTGLRPTYEQYFGPGTRLTVT.

This clone turned up a few times. V is TRBV6-1 and J is TRBJ1-2, with D perhaps matching TRBD1 (5 bases). Trimming pared 11 bases from V and 0 bases from J, leaving 13 bases between. There are 13 residues in the CDR3. Germline CDR1 reads MNHNS; CDR2 reads SASEGT. The CDR3 region is CAGTGNPNYGYTF. The CDR3 DNA reads TGTGCCGGCACAGGAAACCCTAACTATGGCTACACCTTC.

This chain uses TRBV19 with TRBJ1-1, with D perhaps matching TRBD1 (5 bases). The CDR3 is 14 amino acids. Germline V lookup: CDR1 LNHDA, CDR2 SQIVND (reference sequence). V shed 7 bases and J shed 7 bases, with 19 bases lying between them. The CDR3 nucleotides read TGTGCCAGTAAATGGGACCCAGGGTTTGGTGAAGCTTTCTTT. It codes for CASKWDPGFGEAFF.

This clone was detected only once. This chain links TRBV28 with TRBJ1-2, with D perhaps matching TRBD1 (6 bases). The length of the CDR3 is 15 residues. V gave up 5 bases and J gave up 4 bases, with 17 bases separating them. Germline assignment: CDR1 MDHEN and CDR2 SYDVKM. CDR3 in amino acids: CASSPSLNRVYGYTF. CDR3 nucleotides: TGTGCCAGCAGTCCGAGCCTAAACAGGGTCTATGGCTACACCTTC.

The chain carries TRBV6-4 and TRBJ2-2, with TRBD1 identical over 7 bases. Germline-derived CDR1 and CDR2 are MRHNA and SNTAGT. The V gene end was trimmed by 5 bases and the J gene end by 1 base; junction bases not matched to a gene: 1. The CDR3 is 14 amino acids. This chain's CDR3 is CASSWTGNTGELFF. CDR3 DNA sequence: TGTGCCAGCAGTTGGACAGGGAACACCGGGGAGCTGTTTTTT.

The rearrangement joins TRBV19 to TRBJ1-3, with D tentatively TRBD1 (5 bases). This CDR3 is 13 amino acids long. V lost 3 bases and J lost 2, with 5 bases in between. The germline V gene encodes CDR1 LNHDA and CDR2 SQIVND (reference sequence). The CDR3 sequence is CASSMTAGNTIYF. As DNA, the CDR3 is TGTGCCAGTAGTATGACAGCTGGAAACACCATATATTTT.

The rearrangement uses TRBV7-9 and TRBJ1-2, with D unresolved. Trimming left V 1 base short and J 5 bases short, with 20 bases between. This CDR3 spans 17 amino acids. Per germline, CDR1 SEHNR and CDR2 FQNEAQ (reference sequence). The CDR3: CASSLVGPSPAPYGYTF. In nucleotides, the CDR3 is TGTGCCAGCAGCTTAGTAGGGCCATCCCCCGCCCCTTATGGCTACACCTTC.

V is TRBV5-6 and J is TRBJ2-5, with 10 bases matching TRBD2. CDR3 size: 19 residues. The germline CDR1 and CDR2 sequences are SGHDT and YYEEEE. J lost 5 bases, V lost 0 bases, and 16 bases had no gene match. The CDR3 nucleotides read TGTGCCAGCAGCTTGGCCGTGACAGCCCTAGCGGGAGTAGATGAGACCCAGTACTTC. Protein product: CASSLAVTALAGVDETQYF. Supplemented by reference TRBV5-6 and TRBJ2-5, the full variable domain reads DAGVTQSPTHLIKTRGQQVTLRCSPKSGHDTVSWYQQALGQGPQFIFQYYEEEERQRGNFPDRFSGHQFPNYSSELNVNALLLGDSALYLCASSLAVTALAGVDETQYFGPGTRLLVL.

This sequence joins TRBV18 and TRBJ1-2, with 10 bases identical to TRBD1. The V gene's germline CDR1 is KGHSH and CDR2 LQKENI. This CDR3 is built from 17 residues. The V segment lost 1 base and the J segment 3 bases; nucleotides outside the gene matches: 8. For the CDR3, the DNA is TGTGCCAGCTCACCACTTGCCGGGGGACAGGGGTACTATGGCTACACCTTC. Its protein product is CASSPLAGGQGYYGYTF.

The chain has TRBV25-1 and TRBJ2-1; 7 bases are a match to TRBD2. CDR1 and CDR2 from the germline V gene are MGHDK and SYGVNS. The length of the CDR3 is 14 residues. J lost 2 bases, V lost 10 bases, and 8 bases had no gene match. The CDR3 sequence is CATAGEPTYNEQFF. CDR3 DNA: TGTGCCACCGCGGGAGAGCCCACCTACAATGAGCAGTTCTTC. Combining the CDR3 with reference TRBV25-1 and TRBJ2-1 gives the whole variable domain EADIYQTPRYLVIGTGKKITLECSQTMGHDKMYWYQQDPGMELHLIHYSYGVNSTEKGDLSSESTVSRIRTEHFPLTLESARPSHTSQYLCATAGEPTYNEQFFGPGTRLTVL.

The V call is TRBV9, the J call TRBJ2-3; tentative D call: TRBD2 (5 bases). The germline V and J ends were trimmed by 0 bases and 1 base, with 12 bases remaining between them. CDR3 length equals 16 residues. In germline, CDR1 is SGDLS, CDR2 YYNGEE. Here the CDR3 DNA reads TGTGCCAGCAGCGTAGGGGCAGGTAGCGGCACAGATACGCAGTATTTT. It is translated as CASSVGAGSGTDTQYF.

The chain links TRBV10-3 to TRBJ2-7; D ambiguous. Germline V gene sequence: CDR1 ENHRY, CDR2 SYGVKD. This CDR3 comprises 15 residues. The germline V and J ends were trimmed by 3 bases and 0 bases, with 12 bases remaining between them. CDR3 amino acids: CAISDPSFPSYEQYF. For the CDR3, the DNA is TGTGCCATCAGTGATCCCAGTTTCCCCTCCTACGAGCAGTACTTC.

The rearrangement uses TRBV5-4 and TRBJ2-7; no firm D call. Germline CDR1 and CDR2: SGHNT and YYREEE (reference sequence). The ends were cut back, 0 bases at V and 3 bases at J, with 13 bases in the middle. The length of the CDR3 is 15 residues. The CDR3 loop is CASSLDGQMVYEQYF. CDR3 DNA: TGTGCCAGCAGCTTGGATGGTCAAATGGTCTACGAGCAGTACTTC.

To note about this clone: The junction and the germline gene differ at one end; a read error may be behind it. The V gene is TRBV19, the J gene TRBJ2-7; 9 positions match TRBD2. In germline, CDR1 is LNHDA, CDR2 SQIVND (reference sequence). The CDR3 has 17 amino acids. CDR3 protein: CASSIEKWVSGRTERYF. Written as DNA, the CDR3 is TGTGCCAGTAGTATTGAGAAGTGGGTTAGCGGGAGAACCGAGCGGTACTTC.

CDR3 residues: CASSLQGGDQPQHF. The CDR3 DNA reads as TGCGCCAGCAGCCTACAGGGGGGGGATCAGCCCCAGCATTTT. The gene calls are TRBV5-1 and TRBJ1-5, with 8 bases lining up with TRBD1. This CDR3 has 14 amino acids. Germline CDR1 reads SGHRS; CDR2 reads YFSETQ. V trimming: 4 bases; J trimming: 5 bases; junction bases outside the gene matches: 5.

Comment on this clone: The same CDR3 also results from other DNA sequences found in this sample. The CDR3 sequence is CASSLTGQGYEQYF. The CDR3 DNA is TGCGCCAGCAGCCTTACGGGACAGGGCTACGAGCAGTACTTC. The chain is built from TRBV5-1 and TRBJ2-7; 9 bases map to TRBD1. This CDR3 is 14 amino acids long. Trimming removed 4 bases from V and 3 bases from J; junction bases left unmatched: 5. Germline V gene data show CDR1 as SGHRS and CDR2 as YFSETQ. Variable domain in full (rest from reference TRBV5-1 and TRBJ2-7): KAGVTQTPRYLIKTRGQQVTLSCSPISGHRSVSWYQQTPGQGLQFLFEYFSETQRNKGNFPGRFSGRQFSNSRSEMNVSTLELGDSALYLCASSLTGQGYEQYFGPGTRLTVT.